The sequence of this TCR beta chain was determined in a study of T-cell reconstitution after alpha-beta-depleted transplantation in children. Trimming shortened V by 7 bases and J by 2 bases, and 7 bases separated the two germline ends. This CDR3 has 12 residues. TCRbeta library preparation incorporated unique molecular identifiers. TCRdb re-called the PCR reads with MiXCR, one entry per CDR3 protein. The table has over 550,000 distinct CDR3 sequences, approximately 10% seen once. In this sample, this clonotype turned up a few times. The TCR comes from a human donor who donated a stem cell graft to a child with acute myeloid leukemia. The chain carries TRBV12-3 or TRBV12-4 and TRBJ2-3, with no clear D. Sample: PBMCs from the stem cell graft donor, taken from the stem cell graft. The CDR3 spells CASKLNTDTQYF. CDR3 nucleotides: TGTGCCAGCAAATTGAACACAGATACGCAGTATTTT.